This TCR beta chain was sequenced in a study of CD8 T cells in ankylosing spondylitis. Study results and limitations: Clones linked to disease were reported to show significant enrichment in matched ankylosing spondylitis synovial fluid. Made up of 7 to 9 highly homologous variants, a TCR beta motif appeared characteristic of ankylosing spondylitis blood.

This clonotype was seen ten or more times. The antigen is not known. Using quantitative 5'-RACE with molecular barcodes, the authors made TCR beta libraries. MiXCR, applied by TCRdb to the 5' RACE reads, yields one record per CDR3 protein. The sample includes around 250,000 distinct CDR3 sequences, over 8.5% seen only once; the top ten take under 8%. Losses at the gene ends were 0 bases for V and 9 bases for J; bases not matched to a gene: 6. This CDR3 is built from 16 residues. In germline, CDR1 is MNHEY, CDR2 SVGAGI. This rearrangement joins TRBV6-5 to TRBJ2-3, with TRBD2 matching over 13 bases. This TCR came from a male donor with ankylosing spondylitis or in good health (not recorded which). Source material: blood, either unsorted or a sorted T cell fraction (not recorded which). DNA of the CDR3: TGTGCCAGCAGTTACTCGGGACTAGCGGGACATCAAACGCAGTATTTT. As protein: CASSYSGLAGHQTQYF.